The source of this T cell receptor beta chain is a study of human T cells and chemical hapten exposure. Study at large: Slight differences in pooled library volume were the main source of varying TCR yields across samples.

Total RNA extraction was carried out from unfractionated whole blood. Unique molecular identifiers were attached to individual cDNA molecules during library preparation. Authors' processing steps: TCRs per sample had a median of roughly 96,000 and ranged from about 23,224 to 690,600. TCRdb used MiXCR to reprocess the reads, holding one entry per CDR3 protein. The V and J calls were not made by the authors but by TCRdb's processing. Counted here are about 120,000 distinct CDR3 sequences, about 7.7% occurring once; the ten biggest clones make up roughly 1.5%. V lost 5 bases to trimming and J lost 3 bases; unmatched junction nucleotides: 6. From germline, CDR1 is DFQATT and CDR2 SNEGSKA (reference sequence). The CDR3 consists of 14 residues. About this clonotype: Its antigen is as yet unknown.

Notes on the study in general: TCRs exceeding 1 in 1000 frequency stayed unchanged with DPC sensitization.

This sequence joins TRBV20-1 and TRBJ2-1, with 8 nucleotides matching TRBD2. Specimen: whole blood. The receptor was derived from a human donor in good health. Some clones in this sample may be carry-over from other donors' samples. The CDR3 nucleotides are TGCAGTGCTCAAAGCGGGAGTATCTACAATGAGCAGTTCTTC. It specifies CSAQSGSIYNEQFF.